This T cell receptor beta chain was identified in a study of blood T cell repertoires in COVID-19. Across the whole study: The United States, Italy and Spain provided the acute and convalescent COVID-19 samples. Sample material is recorded as cDNA or gDNA derived from T cells, B-cell-depleted T cells, or PBMCs.

Seattle patients were enrolled while actively infected and followed longitudinally. As processed by the authors: By means of reference gene primer amplification, nucleated cell counts were estimated. Clones were sequenced by immunoSEQ multiplex PCR, and TCRdb holds only the in-frame ones, with some missing. D and trimming come from the DNA, and the V and J calls and clone size come from that table. The top ten hold 11% of the sample, which has 250,000 to 300,000 clones, 89% seen once. V lost 1 base and J lost 12; bases outside the gene matches: 9. The germline V gene encodes CDR1 SGHAT and CDR2 FQNNGV. The CDR3 is 16 amino acids.

V gene TRBV11-2 combines with J gene TRBJ2-1; TRBD2 agrees at 13 bases. This receptor was identified in a woman in her thirties with COVID-19, enrolled during active disease. The sequenced material came from peripheral blood. The chain's CDR3 is CASSLGEGLAGIGQFF. The CDR3 DNA reads as TGTGCCAGCAGCTTAGGAGAGGGACTAGCGGGGATCGGGCAGTTCTTC.